The next 13 T cell receptor beta chains were all read from a single sample in a study of T-cell reconstitution after alpha-beta-depleted transplantation in children. The TCRbeta library was prepared with unique molecular identifiers. TCRdb fed the PCR reads into MiXCR, producing one record per CDR3 protein. The sample shows about 640,000 distinct CDR3 sequences, 13% of them seen only once. This specimen was PBMCs, mostly from graft donor cells, taken 360 days after TCRalphabeta/CD19-depleted stem cell transplant. These receptor sequences come from a male patient younger than 18 who had a stem cell transplant for acute myeloid leukemia, so the T cells may come from the graft donor.

The sample holds many counts of this clonotype. The chain links TRBV7-9 to TRBJ2-1; 11 bases map to TRBD2. Losses at the gene ends were 3 bases for V and 7 bases for J; bases not matched to a gene: 8. The CDR3 spans 16 residues. Germline CDR1 and CDR2: SEHNR and FQNEAQ (reference sequence). For the CDR3, the DNA is TGTGCCAGCAGCTTTTTAGCGGGAGGGCCTTCAAATGAGCAGTTCTTC. It translates to CASSFLAGGPSNEQFF. Full variable domain (rest looked up from reference TRBV7-9 and TRBJ2-1): DTGVSQNPRHKITKRGQNVTFRCDPISEHNRLYWYRQTLGQGPEFLTYFQNEAQLEKSRLLSDRFSAERPKGSFSTLEIQRTEQGDSAMYLCASSFLAGGPSNEQFFGPGTRLTVL.

This sequence joins TRBV15 and TRBJ2-7; a weak D match, TRBD2 (6 bases). The germline V gene encodes CDR1 LNHNV and CDR2 YYDKDF (reference sequence). The CDR3 sequence is 16 residues long. Between the trimmed V and J ends, which lost 0 bases and 3 bases, there was a span of 15 bases. This CDR3 reads CATSRDLLAESYEQYF. In DNA form, the CDR3 reads TGTGCCACCAGCAGAGACCTACTAGCAGAAAGCTACGAGCAGTACTTC.

This clonotype was detected only a few times. The chain employs TRBV28 and TRBJ2-3; 11 bases line up with TRBD2. Germline V CDR1 and CDR2: MDHEN, SYDVKM. With V trimmed by 3 bases and J by 1 base, 9 bases remained unmatched. The CDR3 length is 18 residues. CDR3 in amino acids: CASSFLLAGEYGTDTQYF. CDR3 bases: TGTGCCAGCAGTTTCCTACTAGCGGGAGAGTATGGCACAGATACGCAGTATTTT.

This clonotype appeared a few times. V is TRBV15 and J is TRBJ2-4, with 12 bases identical to TRBD2. Looked up from germline, CDR1 is LNHNV and CDR2 is YYDKDF (reference sequence). The J segment lost 7 bases and the V segment lost 4 bases, leaving 5 bases of the junction unmatched. This CDR3 contains 15 residues. This chain's CDR3 is CATSKEGTSGNIQYF. Written as DNA, the CDR3 is TGTGCCACCAGCAAGGAGGGGACTAGCGGGAACATTCAGTACTTC.

This clonotype was recorded many times. The chain recombines TRBV5-1 with TRBJ1-1, with TRBD1 identical over 9 bases. CDR3 size: 15 residues. Trimming at V came to 4 bases and at J to 1 base, leaving 5 bases not matched to a gene. The germline CDR1 and CDR2 sequences are SGHRS and YFSETQ. This CDR3 is CASSPRDRANTEAFF. Here the CDR3 DNA reads TGCGCCAGCAGCCCGCGGGACAGGGCGAACACTGAAGCTTTCTTT.

The chain joins TRBV28 to TRBJ2-3; D is undetermined. Germline loops: CDR1 MDHEN, CDR2 SYDVKM. The V gene lost 3 bases and the J gene lost 0 bases, with 16 bases spanning the gap. The CDR3 sequence is 17 residues long. The CDR3 region has the DNA TGTGCCAGCAGTTTTGCCGTTCGGGTCCGGAGCACAGATACGCAGTATTTT. This codes for CASSFAVRVRSTDTQYF.

V usage is TRBV7-3 and J usage is TRBJ2-2, with D possibly being TRBD1 (6 bases). CDR3 size: 15 residues. CDR1 SGHTA and CDR2 FQGTGA come from the germline V gene. V lost 4 bases to trimming and J lost 5 bases, with 14 bases between them. The chain's CDR3 is CASSSTLQGTGELFF. The CDR3 DNA reads as TGTGCCAGCAGCTCCACTCTACAGGGAACCGGGGAGCTGTTTTTT.

This clonotype was counted only a few times. Just one base apart from a much larger clone, this may be a read error. The CDR3 protein is CASSQAVEQFF. CDR3 DNA sequence: TGTGCCAGCAGCCAAGCGGTTGAGCAGTTCTTC. The chain has TRBV14 and TRBJ2-1; D is ambiguous. This CDR3 is 11 amino acids long. Deletions cut 1 base from V and 9 bases from J, with 4 bases between. Germline V gives CDR1 SGHDN, CDR2 FVKESK.

This clonotype has at least ten counts. This chain links TRBV27 with TRBJ2-3; 14 bases align to TRBD2. V shed 5 bases, J shed 3 bases, and the junction held 7 bases outside the gene matches. Germline loops: CDR1 MNHEY, CDR2 SMNVEV (reference sequence). The CDR3 runs 17 residues. CDR3 DNA sequence: TGTGCCAGCAGTACCCGGACTAGCGGGAGGAGAACAGATACGCAGTATTTT. This sequence encodes CASSTRTSGRRTDTQYF.

J is TRBJ2-1 and V is TRBV28; 10 nucleotides line up with TRBD2. V trimming: 3 bases; J trimming: 5 bases; junction bases outside the gene matches: 16. The CDR3 consists of 19 residues. Germline V gene sequence: CDR1 MDHEN, CDR2 SYDVKM. Here the CDR3 reads CASSFPSSGSRGTHNEQFF. In DNA, the CDR3 is TGTGCCAGCAGTTTCCCCTCTAGCGGGAGTCGGGGCACACACAATGAGCAGTTCTTC.

This clonotype occurred many times. The chain carries TRBV29-1 and TRBJ2-7, with 8 bases identical to TRBD2. The CDR3 extends over 13 amino acids. The germline V gene encodes CDR1 SQVTM and CDR2 ANQGSEA. With V trimmed by 4 bases and J by 4 bases, 6 bases remained unmatched. CDR3 nucleotides: TGCAGCGTTGGAAGCGGGGGTTCTTACGAGCAGTACTTC. Its protein product is CSVGSGGSYEQYF.

The chain recombines TRBV20-1 with TRBJ2-3; D unclear. The CDR3 runs to 13 residues. Per germline, CDR1 DFQATT and CDR2 SNEGSKA (reference sequence). The V and J ends lost 2 bases and 4 bases respectively, with 10 bases between them. Here the CDR3 DNA reads TGCAGTGCTAGAACCCTAAGGCCAGATACGCAGTATTTT. Its protein is CSARTLRPDTQYF.

As for this clonotype: Germline is not matched at one junction end, which may reflect a read error. The chain links TRBV12-3 or TRBV12-4 to TRBJ2-4, with TRBD2 matching over 10 bases. This CDR3 spans 19 amino acids. The CDR3 DNA reads TGTGCCTGCAGTCCCTACGGACTAGCGGAGGACCTAGCCAAAAACATTCAGTACTTC. Amino acid sequence: CACSPYGLAEDLAKNIQYF.